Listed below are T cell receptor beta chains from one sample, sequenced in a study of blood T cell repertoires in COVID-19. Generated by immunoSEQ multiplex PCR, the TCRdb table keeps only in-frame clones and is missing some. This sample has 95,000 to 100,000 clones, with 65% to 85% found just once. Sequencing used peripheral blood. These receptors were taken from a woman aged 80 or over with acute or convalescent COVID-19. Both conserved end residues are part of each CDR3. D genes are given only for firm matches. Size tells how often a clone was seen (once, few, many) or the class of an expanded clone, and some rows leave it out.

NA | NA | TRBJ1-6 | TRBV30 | TGTGCCTGGAGTGTTCAGGGATTGAATTCACCCCTCCACTTT | CAWSVQGLNSPLHF
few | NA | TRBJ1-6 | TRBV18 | TGTGCCAGCTCCCGTCAGGGAAGATCGGATTCACCCCTCCACTTT | CASSRQGRSDSPLHF
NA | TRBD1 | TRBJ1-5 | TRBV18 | TGTGCCAGCTCTCCCGGACAGGGGGCCGTCAATCAGCCCCAGCATTTT | CASSPGQGAVNQPQHF
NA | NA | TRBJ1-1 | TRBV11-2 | TGTGCCAGCAGCTTAGAGGGAGCGAACACTGAAGCTTTCTTT | CASSLEGANTEAFF
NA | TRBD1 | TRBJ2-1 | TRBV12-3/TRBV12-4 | TGTGCCAGCAGTAGGGACAGTTGGCAGTTCTTC | CASSRDSWQFF
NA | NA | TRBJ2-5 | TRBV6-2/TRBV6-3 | TGTGCCAGCAGTTACCGCCAGGGGGAGACCCAGTACTTC | CASSYRQGETQYF
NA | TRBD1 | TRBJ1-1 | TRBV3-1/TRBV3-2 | TGTGCCAGCAGCCGCCGGACAGGGTTGTACAGTTTGTATGCTTTCTTT | CASSRRTGLYSLYAFF
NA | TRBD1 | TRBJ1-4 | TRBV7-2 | TGTGCCAGCAGCTTAGGGACAGGGTTGAATGAAAAACTGTTTTTT | CASSLGTGLNEKLFF
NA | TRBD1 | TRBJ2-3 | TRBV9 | TGTGCCAGCAGCGTAGCAGGGGGTCTGCCCCATTTT | CASSVAGGLPHF
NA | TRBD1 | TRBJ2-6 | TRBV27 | TGTGCCAGCAGTTTGACAGGGATTGGGTCTGGGGCCAACGTCCTGACTTTC | CASSLTGIGSGANVLTF
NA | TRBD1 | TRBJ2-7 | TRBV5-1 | TGCGCCAGCAGCTTTCAGGGGGCCTACGAGCAGTACTTC | CASSFQGAYEQYF
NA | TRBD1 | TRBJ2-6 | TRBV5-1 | TGCGCCAGCAGACCAACCGGGACAGGGGCCTCTGGGGCCAACGTCCTGACTTTC | CASRPTGTGASGANVLTF
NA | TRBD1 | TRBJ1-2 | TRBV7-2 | TGTGCCAGCAGCCTCCGACAGGGGGCGCCTAACGGCTACACCTTC | CASSLRQGAPNGYTF